Listed below are T cell receptor beta chains from one sample, sequenced in a study of T-cell reconstitution after alpha-beta-depleted transplantation in children. TCRdb redid the calling of the PCR reads with MiXCR, one entry per CDR3 protein. The sample consists of about 290,000 distinct CDR3 sequences, around 9.1% of them appearing once. This sample comprised PBMCs, obtained before TCRalphabeta/CD19-depleted stem cell transplant. These receptors all stem from a boy in the first two years of life with acute myeloid leukemia, due to receive a stem cell transplant. CDR3s include the opening cysteine and the closing phenylalanine or tryptophan. D genes are given only for firm matches. Expanded clones get a size class; other rows say once, few or many, or leave the size out.

V,D,size,J,CDR3,DNA
TRBV12-3/TRBV12-4,-,many,TRBJ1-2,CASSFGILSYYGYTF,TGTGCCAGCAGTTTCGGGATCCTCTCCTACTATGGCTACACCTTC
TRBV5-1,TRBD2,few,TRBJ2-1,CASSLWGTSGGAAYNEQFF,TGCGCCAGCAGCTTATGGGGGACTAGCGGGGGAGCTGCCTACAATGAGCAGTTCTTC
TRBV28,-,-,TRBJ1-5,CASIPTYSNQPQHF,TGTGCCAGCATCCCTACTTATAGCAATCAGCCCCAGCATTTT
TRBV6-5,-,many,TRBJ2-5,CASSYGSVHQETQYF,TGTGCCAGCAGTTACGGTTCGGTTCATCAAGAGACCCAGTACTTC
TRBV5-1,-,many,TRBJ1-5,CASSTGRDQPQHF,TGCGCCAGCAGCACGGGACGGGATCAGCCCCAGCATTTT
TRBV11-2,-,few,TRBJ2-1,CASRENGYNEQFF,TGTGCCAGCAGGGAGAACGGGTACAATGAGCAGTTCTTC
TRBV7-2,TRBD2,many,TRBJ2-7,CASSRLAGLEEQYF,TGTGCCAGCAGCCGACTAGCGGGGTTGGAGGAGCAGTACTTC
TRBV7-3,-,many,TRBJ2-1,CASSRSGNSYNEQFF,TGTGCCAGCAGCCGTAGCGGAAACTCCTACAATGAGCAGTTCTTC
TRBV7-3,-,many,TRBJ2-3,CASSRIGSRTDTQYF,TGTGCCAGCAGCCGTATCGGCTCACGCACAGATACGCAGTATTTT
TRBV6-2/TRBV6-3,-,many,TRBJ2-4,CASSDNAAKNIQYF,TGTGCCAGCAGTGACAACGCGGCCAAAAACATTCAGTACTTC
TRBV13,-,many,TRBJ2-3,CASSGDITDTQYF,TGTGCCAGCAGCGGCGATATCACAGATACGCAGTATTTT
TRBV29-1,-,many,TRBJ2-1,CSVQSQAAEQFF,TGCAGCGTTCAATCTCAGGCGGCTGAGCAGTTCTTC
TRBV12-3/TRBV12-4,TRBD2,many,TRBJ2-1,CASSSAGGQNEQFF,TGTGCCAGCAGTTCGGCGGGGGGGCAAAATGAGCAGTTCTTC
TRBV24-1,-,many,TRBJ2-5,CATSATVGWEETQYF,TGTGCCACCAGTGCCACGGTAGGGTGGGAAGAGACCCAGTACTTC
TRBV7-2,-,many,TRBJ2-7,CASSFSGSVLGEQYF,TGTGCCAGCAGCTTTTCAGGGTCTGTCCTGGGGGAGCAGTACTTC
TRBV12-3/TRBV12-4,-,-,TRBJ2-5,CASSFDYVQETHYF,TGTGCCAGCAGTTTTGATTACGTACAAGAGACCCATTACTTC
TRBV5-1,TRBD1,few,TRBJ1-2,CASSLPLPGTDGYTF,TGCGCCAGCAGCTTGCCCCTCCCCGGGACAGATGGCTACACCTTC
TRBV29-1,TRBD2,many,TRBJ2-2,CSMRELHTGELFF,TGCAGCATGCGGGAGCTCCACACCGGGGAGCTGTTTTTT
TRBV7-9,TRBD1,many,TRBJ1-1,CASRRQGNTEAFF,TGTGCCAGCAGACGACAGGGAAACACTGAAGCTTTCTTT
TRBV11-2,-,-,TRBJ1-2,CASSLLRGNGYTF,TGTGCCAGCAGCTTATTGCGAGGGAATGGCTACACCTTC
TRBV5-1,TRBD1,many,TRBJ2-3,CASSPPNRGLTDTQYF,TGCGCCAGCAGCCCCCCGAACAGGGGCCTTACAGATACGCAGTATTTT
TRBV6-1,TRBD2,few,TRBJ2-1,CASSKGLAGGEQFF,TGTGCCAGCAGTAAGGGACTAGCGGGAGGTGAGCAGTTCTTC
TRBV7-3,-,many,TRBJ2-2,CASSLGNGELFF,TGTGCCAGCAGCTTAGGGAACGGGGAGCTGTTTTTT
TRBV6-5,-,many,TRBJ2-7,CASSYSPGRPTYEQYF,TGTGCCAGCAGTTACTCCCCGGGACGGCCAACCTACGAGCAGTACTTC